Listed here are 21 T cell receptor beta chains from one sample, sequenced in a study of PD-L1 blockade in urothelial cancer. This table comes from immunoSEQ multiplex PCR, and its TCRdb copy is limited to in-frame clones, with some not included. Of 55,000 to 85,000 clones in the sample, around 84% were seen once. Time point specified: pretreatment peripheral blood. Sequencing used PBMCs, obtained around atezolizumab (anti-PD-L1) treatment. These TCRs come from a woman aged 70-85 years with urothelial cancer.

The chain carries TRBV7-9 and TRBJ2-5; TRBD1 might be the D (6 bases). CDR1 is SEHNR, CDR2 FQNEAQ, per germline (reference sequence). There are 15 residues in the CDR3. The germline V and J ends were trimmed by 6 bases and 4 bases, with 18 bases remaining between them. For the CDR3, the DNA is TGTGCCAGCAGTAGGAACCTACAGGGCGGAGAGACCCAGTACTTC. The encoded protein is CASSRNLQGGETQYF. Drawing the rest from reference TRBV7-9 and TRBJ2-5, the complete variable domain is DTGVSQNPRHKITKRGQNVTFRCDPISEHNRLYWYRQTLGQGPEFLTYFQNEAQLEKSRLLSDRFSAERPKGSFSTLEIQRTEQGDSAMYLCASSRNLQGGETQYFGPGTRLLVL.

The rearrangement links TRBV5-5 to TRBJ2-7; a weak D match, TRBD2 (6 bases). The CDR3 covers 14 residues. The V gene's germline CDR1 is SGHKS and CDR2 YYEKEE (reference sequence). V was clipped by 4 bases and J by 3 bases, with 14 bases between them. The CDR3 coding sequence is TGTGCCAGCAGCCTTATGACTAGTAACTACGAGCAGTACTTC. This translates into CASSLMTSNYEQYF.

This chain joins TRBV5-6 and TRBJ2-1, with 9 bases aligning to TRBD2. Germline CDR1 SGHDT, CDR2 YYEEEE. Trimming took 4 bases from V and 7 from J; bases not matched to a gene: 12. The CDR3 is 16 residues long. As DNA, the CDR3 is TGTGCCAGCAGCCCCCGCCTCTCGAGCGGGGGGAATGAGCAGTTCTTC. Its translation is CASSPRLSSGGNEQFF.

The gene calls are TRBV4-3 and TRBJ2-1; TRBD2 matches at 16 bases. The CDR3 consists of 19 residues. Germline V gene lookup returns CDR1 LGHNA and CDR2 YSLEER. Trimming removed 1 base from V and 7 bases from J; junction bases left unmatched: 10. CDR3 residues: CASSQAFFGTSGGVNEQFF. The CDR3 DNA sequence: TGCGCCAGCAGCCAAGCGTTTTTCGGGACTAGCGGGGGGGTGAATGAGCAGTTCTTC.

J is TRBJ1-5 and V is TRBV19; D is unresolved. Germline CDR1 is LNHDA and CDR2 is SQIVND (reference sequence). The CDR3 sequence is 13 residues long. Trimming removed 8 bases from V and 0 bases from J, with 8 bases in between. Here the CDR3 DNA reads TGTGCCAGTTCACAGATTAGCAATCAGCCCCAGCATTTT. It yields the protein CASSQISNQPQHF.

This chain links TRBV5-6 with TRBJ1-1; 7 bases align to TRBD1. Germline V gene data show CDR1 as SGHDT and CDR2 as YYEEEE. The CDR3 totals 13 residues. Trimming removed 2 bases from V and 4 bases from J; junction bases left unmatched: 2. The CDR3 region has the DNA TGTGCCAGCAGCTTTTCAGGGGGCACTGAAGCTTTCTTT. This sequence encodes CASSFSGGTEAFF.

This clone was observed a handful of times. Compared with germline, one end of the junction differs, possibly owing to a read error. V gene TRBV7-9 combines with J gene TRBJ2-5, with a tentative D call TRBD2 (5 bases). Germline V gene lookup returns CDR1 SEHNR and CDR2 FQNEAQ (reference sequence). CDR3 length: 12 amino acids. As DNA, the CDR3 is TGTGCCAGCAGCCTAGCCCGAGAGACCCAGTACTTC. This codes for CASSLARETQYF.

This chain joins TRBV18 and TRBJ1-1; D is unresolved. Germline V gives CDR1 KGHSH, CDR2 LQKENI. CDR3 size: 13 residues. With 4 bases removed from V and 4 bases from J, the gap between germline ends came to 10 bases. This chain's CDR3 is CASSQRTGTEAFF. In DNA form, the CDR3 reads TGTGCCAGCTCACAGCGCACGGGCACTGAAGCTTTCTTT.

The chain employs TRBV19 and TRBJ2-1; the D gene is possibly TRBD1 (5 bases). The CDR3 has 15 residues. Per germline, CDR1 LNHDA and CDR2 SQIVND (reference sequence). Deletions cut 5 bases from V and 0 bases from J, with 11 bases between. CDR3 in amino acids: CASSQQVSSYNEQFF. DNA of the CDR3: TGTGCCAGTAGTCAACAGGTTAGCTCCTACAATGAGCAGTTCTTC.

This clone was counted a few times. The chain joins TRBV6-1 to TRBJ2-1; D might be TRBD2 (6 bases). CDR1 is MNHNS and CDR2 is SASEGT in the germline V gene. The CDR3 has 15 residues. V lost 2 bases and J 8 bases, leaving 16 bases between the germline ends. The chain's CDR3 is CASSETAGLVYEQFF. CDR3 DNA sequence: TGTGCCAGCAGTGAAACAGCGGGCTTGGTCTATGAGCAGTTCTTC.

The V gene is TRBV7-6, the J gene TRBJ2-7; 10 nucleotides line up with TRBD1. V was clipped by 4 bases and J by 2 bases; unmatched bases: 5. The CDR3 runs to 15 residues. Germline lookup yields CDR1 SGHVS and CDR2 FNYEAQ. CDR3 loop: CASSSAGTGAYEQYF. In nucleotides, the CDR3 is TGTGCCAGCAGCTCCGCCGGGACAGGGGCCTACGAGCAGTACTTC.

This chain connects TRBV10-2 to TRBJ2-2; TRBD1 is a possible D gene (5 bases). The CDR3 loop spans 16 amino acids. Trimming shortened V by 3 bases and J by 2 bases, and 13 bases separated the two germline ends. Germline V gene sequence: CDR1 WSHSY, CDR2 SAAADI. The CDR3 region is CASSDSGHSNTGELFF. The DNA for the CDR3 is TGCGCCAGCAGTGATTCAGGACATAGTAACACCGGGGAGCTGTTTTTT.

This chain connects TRBV12-5 to TRBJ2-7, with TRBD2 matching 10 bases. The junction had 18 bases not matched to a gene; V was cut back by 7 bases and J by 0 bases. Germline V lookup: CDR1 LGHNT, CDR2 FRNRAP. The CDR3 is made up of 19 amino acids. This CDR3 is CASAATNGLAAMCSYEQYF. For the CDR3, the DNA is TGTGCTAGTGCTGCGACGAACGGACTAGCGGCAATGTGCTCCTACGAGCAGTACTTC.

This clone has more than one count but fewer than ten. The rearrangement uses TRBV11-2 and TRBJ1-1; D might be TRBD1 (6 bases). In germline, CDR1 is SGHAT, CDR2 FQNNGV. Deletions cut 2 bases from V and 5 bases from J, with 12 bases between. The CDR3 has 14 amino acids. The CDR3 sequence is CASSLNRVGTEAFF. CDR3 nucleotides: TGTGCCAGCAGCTTAAACAGGGTAGGGACTGAAGCTTTCTTT.

V gene TRBV7-2 combines with J gene TRBJ1-6; D perhaps matches TRBD1 (5 bases). The CDR3 runs 15 residues. Germline V gene sequence: CDR1 SGHTA, CDR2 FQGNSA. With 5 bases removed from V and 5 bases from J, the gap between germline ends came to 13 bases. This chain's CDR3 is CASSTSRGDNSPLHF. The DNA for the CDR3 is TGTGCCAGCAGCACATCACGGGGGGATAATTCACCCCTCCACTTT.

This clone has a count of ten or more. The J gene is TRBJ1-4, the V gene TRBV5-4; D is unresolved. The V gene lost 4 bases and the J gene lost 4 bases, with 14 bases spanning the gap. The CDR3 is made up of 15 amino acids. Germline-derived CDR1 and CDR2 are SGHNT and YYREEE (reference sequence). CDR3 in amino acids: CASSISPFFNEKLFF. CDR3 DNA: TGTGCCAGCAGCATCTCTCCCTTTTTTAATGAAAAACTGTTTTTT. Using reference TRBV5-4 and TRBJ1-4 for the parts outside the CDR3, the full variable domain is ETGVTQSPTHLIKTRGQQVTLRCSSQSGHNTVSWYQQALGQGPQFIFQYYREEENGRGNFPPRFSGLQFPNYSSELNVNALELDDSALYLCASSISPFFNEKLFFGSGTQLSVL.

The chain is built from TRBV7-8 and TRBJ2-1, with TRBD2 matching over 15 bases. J was trimmed by 3 bases and V by 5 bases; bases with no gene match: 5. This CDR3 contains 17 residues. Germline lookup yields CDR1 SGHVS and CDR2 FQNEAQ. CDR3 in DNA: TGTGCCAGCAGCAGGGGGACTAGCGGGAGGAGCTACAATGAGCAGTTCTTC. It specifies CASSRGTSGRSYNEQFF.

This chain connects TRBV7-2 to TRBJ1-5; TRBD1 matches at 7 bases. Germline values: CDR1 SGHTA, CDR2 FQGNSA. Trimming took 5 bases from V and 5 from J; bases not matched to a gene: 6. The CDR3 runs to 14 residues. The CDR3 nucleotides read TGTGCCAGCAGCCCGACAGGGTCGGATCAGCCCCAGCATTTT. Encoded protein: CASSPTGSDQPQHF.

The chain joins TRBV4-2 to TRBJ1-3, with a possible D match to TRBD1 (5 bases). This CDR3 comprises 15 residues. Per the germline V gene, CDR1 is LGHNA and CDR2 is YNFKEQ. V was clipped by 1 base and J by 4 bases, with 11 bases between them. CDR3 amino acids: CASSQVGGGGNTIYF. The CDR3 bases are TGTGCCAGCAGCCAAGTCGGGGGAGGGGGAAACACCATATATTTT.

The chain combines TRBV6-5 with TRBJ2-2; 10 nucleotides match TRBD2. CDR1 and CDR2 (germline): MNHEY, SVGAGI. V gave up 6 bases and J gave up 8 bases; unmatched junction bases: 6. This CDR3 is 14 amino acids long. For the CDR3, the DNA is TGTGCCAGCAGCCGAGCGGGAGGGCGGGGGGAGCTGTTTTTT. The encoded protein is CASSRAGGRGELFF.

This clone was picked up a small number of times. The rearrangement links TRBV10-1 to TRBJ2-7, with 7 bases matching TRBD1. The V and J ends lost 3 bases and 5 bases, in that order; junction bases with no gene match: 7. Germline assignment: CDR1 WNHNN and CDR2 SYGVQD (reference sequence). This CDR3 comprises 14 residues. The CDR3 DNA reads TGCGCCAGCAGTGACCCAGGGGGTCACAACGAGCAGTACTTC. Translating gives CASSDPGGHNEQYF.